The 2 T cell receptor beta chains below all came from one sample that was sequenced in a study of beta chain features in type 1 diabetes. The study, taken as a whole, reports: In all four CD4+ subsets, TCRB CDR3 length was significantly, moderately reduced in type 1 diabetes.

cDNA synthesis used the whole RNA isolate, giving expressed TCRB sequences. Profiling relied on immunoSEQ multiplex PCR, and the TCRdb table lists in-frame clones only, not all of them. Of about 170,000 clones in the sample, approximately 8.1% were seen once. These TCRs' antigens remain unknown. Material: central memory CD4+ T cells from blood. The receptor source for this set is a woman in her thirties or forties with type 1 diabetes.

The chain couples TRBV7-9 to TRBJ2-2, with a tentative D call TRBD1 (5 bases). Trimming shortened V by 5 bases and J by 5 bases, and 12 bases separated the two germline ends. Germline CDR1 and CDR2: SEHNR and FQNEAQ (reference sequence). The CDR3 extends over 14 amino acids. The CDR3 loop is CASSHSQGTGELFF. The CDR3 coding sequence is TGTGCCAGCAGCCATTCTCAGGGAACCGGGGAGCTGTTTTTT.

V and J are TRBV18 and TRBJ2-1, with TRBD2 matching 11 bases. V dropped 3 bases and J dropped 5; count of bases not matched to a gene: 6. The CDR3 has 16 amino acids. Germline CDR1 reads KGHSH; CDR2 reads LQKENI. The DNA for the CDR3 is TGTGCCAGCTCACCGGCCGGGACTAGCGGTAACAATGAGCAGTTCTTC. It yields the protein CASSPAGTSGNNEQFF.